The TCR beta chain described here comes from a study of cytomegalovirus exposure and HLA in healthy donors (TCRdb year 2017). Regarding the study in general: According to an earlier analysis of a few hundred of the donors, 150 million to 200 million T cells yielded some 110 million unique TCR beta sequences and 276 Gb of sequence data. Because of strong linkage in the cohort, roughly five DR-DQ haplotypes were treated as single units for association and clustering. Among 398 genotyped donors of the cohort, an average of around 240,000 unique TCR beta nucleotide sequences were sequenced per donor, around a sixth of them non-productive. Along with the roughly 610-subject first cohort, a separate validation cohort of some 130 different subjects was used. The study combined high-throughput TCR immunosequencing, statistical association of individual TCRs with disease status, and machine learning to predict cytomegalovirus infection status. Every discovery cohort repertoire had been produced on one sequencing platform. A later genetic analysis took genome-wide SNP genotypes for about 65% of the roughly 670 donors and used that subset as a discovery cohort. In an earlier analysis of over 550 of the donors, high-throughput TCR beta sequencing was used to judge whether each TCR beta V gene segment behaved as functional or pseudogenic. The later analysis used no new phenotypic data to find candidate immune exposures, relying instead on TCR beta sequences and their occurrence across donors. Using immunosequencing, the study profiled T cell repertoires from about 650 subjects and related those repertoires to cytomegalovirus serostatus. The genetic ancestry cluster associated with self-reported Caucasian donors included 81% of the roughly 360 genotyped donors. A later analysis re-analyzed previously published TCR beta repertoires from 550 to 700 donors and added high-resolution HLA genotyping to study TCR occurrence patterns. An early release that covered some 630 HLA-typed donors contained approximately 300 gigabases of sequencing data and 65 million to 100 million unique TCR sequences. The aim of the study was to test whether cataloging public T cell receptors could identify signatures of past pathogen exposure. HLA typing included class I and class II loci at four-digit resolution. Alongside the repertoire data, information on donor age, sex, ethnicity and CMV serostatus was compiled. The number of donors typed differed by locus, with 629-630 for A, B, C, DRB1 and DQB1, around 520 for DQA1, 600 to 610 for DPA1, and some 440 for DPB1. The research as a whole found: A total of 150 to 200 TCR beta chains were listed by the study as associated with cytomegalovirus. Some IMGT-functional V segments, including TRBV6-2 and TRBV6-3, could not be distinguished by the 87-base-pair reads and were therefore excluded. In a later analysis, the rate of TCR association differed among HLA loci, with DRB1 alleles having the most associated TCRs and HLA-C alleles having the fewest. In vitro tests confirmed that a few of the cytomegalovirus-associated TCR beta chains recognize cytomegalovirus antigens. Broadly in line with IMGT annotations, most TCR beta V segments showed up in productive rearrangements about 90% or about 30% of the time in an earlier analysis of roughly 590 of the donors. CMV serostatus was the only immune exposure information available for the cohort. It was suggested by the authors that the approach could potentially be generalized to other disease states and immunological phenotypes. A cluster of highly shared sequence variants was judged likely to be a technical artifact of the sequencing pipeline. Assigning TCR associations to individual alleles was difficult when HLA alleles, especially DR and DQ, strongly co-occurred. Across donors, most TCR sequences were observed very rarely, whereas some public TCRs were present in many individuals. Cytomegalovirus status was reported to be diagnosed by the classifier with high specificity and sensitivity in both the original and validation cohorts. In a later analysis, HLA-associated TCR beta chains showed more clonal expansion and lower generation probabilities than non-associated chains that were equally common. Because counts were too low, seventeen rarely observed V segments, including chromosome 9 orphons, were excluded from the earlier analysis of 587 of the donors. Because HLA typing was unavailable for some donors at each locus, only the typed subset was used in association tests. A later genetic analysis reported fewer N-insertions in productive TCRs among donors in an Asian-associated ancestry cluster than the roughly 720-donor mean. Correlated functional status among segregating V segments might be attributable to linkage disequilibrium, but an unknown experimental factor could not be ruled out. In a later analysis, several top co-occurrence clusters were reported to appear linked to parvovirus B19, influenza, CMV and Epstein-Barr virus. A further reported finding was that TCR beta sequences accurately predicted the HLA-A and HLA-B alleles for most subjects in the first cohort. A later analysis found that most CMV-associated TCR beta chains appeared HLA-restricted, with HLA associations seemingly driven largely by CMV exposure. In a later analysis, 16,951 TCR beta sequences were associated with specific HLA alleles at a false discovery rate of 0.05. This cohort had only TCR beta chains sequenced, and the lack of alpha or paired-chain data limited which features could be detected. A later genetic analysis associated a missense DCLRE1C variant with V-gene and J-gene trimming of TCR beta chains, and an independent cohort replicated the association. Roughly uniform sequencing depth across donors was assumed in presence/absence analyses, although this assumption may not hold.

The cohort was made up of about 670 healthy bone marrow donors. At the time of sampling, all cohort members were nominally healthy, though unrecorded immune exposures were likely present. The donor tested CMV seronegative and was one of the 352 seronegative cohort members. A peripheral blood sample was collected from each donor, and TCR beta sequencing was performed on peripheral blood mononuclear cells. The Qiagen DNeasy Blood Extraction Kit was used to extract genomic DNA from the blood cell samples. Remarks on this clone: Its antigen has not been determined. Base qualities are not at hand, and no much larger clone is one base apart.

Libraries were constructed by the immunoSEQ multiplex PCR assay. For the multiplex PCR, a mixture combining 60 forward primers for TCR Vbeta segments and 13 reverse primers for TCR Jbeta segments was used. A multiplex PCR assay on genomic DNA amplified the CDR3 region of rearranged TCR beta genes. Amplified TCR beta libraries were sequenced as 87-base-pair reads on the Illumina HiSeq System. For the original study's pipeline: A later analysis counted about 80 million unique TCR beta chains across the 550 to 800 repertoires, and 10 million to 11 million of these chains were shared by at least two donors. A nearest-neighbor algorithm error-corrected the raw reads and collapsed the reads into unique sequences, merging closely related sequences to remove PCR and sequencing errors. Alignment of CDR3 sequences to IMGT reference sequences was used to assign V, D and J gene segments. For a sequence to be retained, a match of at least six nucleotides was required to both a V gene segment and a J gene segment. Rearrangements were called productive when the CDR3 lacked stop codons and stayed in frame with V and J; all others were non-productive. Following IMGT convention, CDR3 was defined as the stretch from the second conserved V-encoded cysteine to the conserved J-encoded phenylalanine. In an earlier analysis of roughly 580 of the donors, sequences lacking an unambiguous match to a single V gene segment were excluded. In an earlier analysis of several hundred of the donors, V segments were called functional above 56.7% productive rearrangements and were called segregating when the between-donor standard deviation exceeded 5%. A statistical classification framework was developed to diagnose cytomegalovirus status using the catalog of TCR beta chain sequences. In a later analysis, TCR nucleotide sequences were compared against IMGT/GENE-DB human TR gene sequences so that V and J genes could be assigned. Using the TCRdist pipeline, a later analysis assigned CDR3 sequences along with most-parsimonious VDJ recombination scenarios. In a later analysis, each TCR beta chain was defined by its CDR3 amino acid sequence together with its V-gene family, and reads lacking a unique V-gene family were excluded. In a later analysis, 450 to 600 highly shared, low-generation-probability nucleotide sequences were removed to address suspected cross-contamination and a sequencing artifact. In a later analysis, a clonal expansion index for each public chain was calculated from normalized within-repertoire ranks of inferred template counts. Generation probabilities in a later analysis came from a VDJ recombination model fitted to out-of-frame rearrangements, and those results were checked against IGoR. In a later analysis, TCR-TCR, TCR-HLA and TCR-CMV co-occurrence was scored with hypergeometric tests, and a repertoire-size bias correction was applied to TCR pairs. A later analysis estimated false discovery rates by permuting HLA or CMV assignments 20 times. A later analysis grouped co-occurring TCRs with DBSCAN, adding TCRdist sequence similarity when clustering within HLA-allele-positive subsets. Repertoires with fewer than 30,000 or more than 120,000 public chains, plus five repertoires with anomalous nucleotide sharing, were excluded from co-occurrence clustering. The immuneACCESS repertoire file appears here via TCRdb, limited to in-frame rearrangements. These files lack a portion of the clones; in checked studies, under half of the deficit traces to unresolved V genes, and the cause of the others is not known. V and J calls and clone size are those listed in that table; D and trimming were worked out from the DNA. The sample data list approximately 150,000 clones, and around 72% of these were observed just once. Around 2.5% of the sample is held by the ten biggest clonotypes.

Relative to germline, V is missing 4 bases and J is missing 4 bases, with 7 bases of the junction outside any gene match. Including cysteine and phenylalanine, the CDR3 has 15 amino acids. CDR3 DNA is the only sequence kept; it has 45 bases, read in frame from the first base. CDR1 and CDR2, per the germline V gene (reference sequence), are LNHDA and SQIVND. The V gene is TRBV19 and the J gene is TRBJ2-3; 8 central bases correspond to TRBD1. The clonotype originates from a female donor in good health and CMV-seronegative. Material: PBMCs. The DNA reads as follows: TGTGCCAGTAGTACCACAGGGGGAGGCGCAGATACGCAGTATTTT. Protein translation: CASSTTGGGADTQYF.